What follows are 8 T cell receptor beta chains derived from one specimen sequenced in a study of shared clonotypes between healthy human individuals (dated by TCRdb to about 2020). The library was obtained by the immunoSEQ multiplex PCR assay. Held by TCRdb, this immuneACCESS table contains in-frame sequences only and omits some clones. Under half of the omission traces to an unresolved V gene where checked; the cause of the rest is unknown. A total of more than 1 million clones appear in this sample, 70% to 80% of them only once. The ten largest clones take up approximately 0.5% of the sample. Sequencing input: memory CD4+ T cells from PBMCs. Sample cell subset or site, as interpreted from the label and publication: CD45RA-negative fraction. These receptors originate from a man younger than 30 in good health. Some clones in this sample may be carry-over from other donors' samples.

V usage is TRBV7-2 and J usage is TRBJ2-1; 7 bases agree with TRBD2. The V and J ends lost 4 bases and 0 bases, in that order; junction bases with no gene match: 9. The CDR3 covers 17 residues. The germline V gene has CDR1 SGHTA and CDR2 FQGNSA. The CDR3 spells CASSSNGGGSSYNEQFF. The CDR3 bases are TGTGCCAGCAGCTCTAACGGCGGGGGTAGCTCCTACAATGAGCAGTTCTTC.

The gene calls are TRBV5-6 and TRBJ1-2; D possibly corresponds to TRBD1 (6 bases). V lost 4 bases, J lost 1 base, and 17 bases lay in between. CDR3 length equals 16 residues. Germline lookup yields CDR1 SGHDT and CDR2 YYEEEE. The CDR3 protein is CASSAYGRGSNYGYTF. In DNA form, the CDR3 reads TGTGCCAGCAGCGCCTATGGCAGGGGAAGTAACTATGGCTACACCTTC.

This rearrangement joins TRBV14 to TRBJ1-2; TRBD1 might be the D (5 bases). With 5 bases removed from V and 5 bases from J, the gap between germline ends came to 12 bases. CDR3 size: 13 residues. CDR1 and CDR2 (germline): SGHDN, FVKESK. The CDR3 sequence is CASSGQGLYGYTF. DNA for the CDR3: TGTGCCAGCAGCGGCCAGGGTTTATATGGCTACACCTTC.

The chain is built from TRBV2 and TRBJ2-2; 9 bases are a match to TRBD2. This CDR3 is built from 16 residues. J gave up 8 bases and V 2 bases, and 9 bases lay outside the gene matches. Per the germline V gene, CDR1 is SNHLY and CDR2 is FYNNEI. In DNA, the CDR3 is TGTGCCAGCAGTGAAAGTGGGCGGGAGGGATCTGGGGAGCTGTTTTTT. Translating gives CASSESGREGSGELFF.

The gene calls are TRBV28 and TRBJ2-1; 10 bases match TRBD1. The germline gives CDR1 MDHEN, CDR2 SYDVKM. The junction had 8 bases not matched to a gene; V was cut back by 6 bases and J by 6 bases. The CDR3 is made up of 15 amino acids. The DNA of the CDR3 is TGTGCCAGCAGCTGGGACAGGGGACCGAGCAATGAGCAGTTCTTC. It translates to CASSWDRGPSNEQFF.

On this clone itself: At one boundary the junction diverges from the germline segment, which might be a read error. The chain couples TRBV29-1 to TRBJ2-7; a possible D gene is TRBD1 (5 bases). Germline CDR1 is SQVTM and CDR2 is ANQGSEA. This CDR3 comprises 11 residues. The CDR3 reads CSVEGVYEQYF. The CDR3 DNA reads TGCAGCGTCGAAGGGGTTTACGAGCAGTACTTC.

The table lists this clone with a few counts. The chain carries TRBV5-1 and TRBJ2-2; D is ambiguous. V lost 2 bases and J lost 2, with 13 bases in between. Germline CDR1 and CDR2: SGHRS and YFSETQ. This CDR3 is built from 16 residues. CDR3 in DNA: TGCGCCAGCAGCTTTGTTGCAGGCGGAAACACCGGGGAGCTGTTTTTT. Protein sequence: CASSFVAGGNTGELFF.

This rearrangement joins TRBV5-1 to TRBJ1-3, with 10 bases fitting TRBD1. Germline CDR1 and CDR2: SGHRS and YFSETQ. The CDR3 length is 17 residues. V lost 0 bases and J lost 0; bases outside the gene matches: 3. The CDR3 loop is CASSLVGQGISGNTIYF. As DNA, the CDR3 is TGCGCCAGCAGCTTGGTGGGACAGGGGATCTCTGGAAACACCATATATTTT.